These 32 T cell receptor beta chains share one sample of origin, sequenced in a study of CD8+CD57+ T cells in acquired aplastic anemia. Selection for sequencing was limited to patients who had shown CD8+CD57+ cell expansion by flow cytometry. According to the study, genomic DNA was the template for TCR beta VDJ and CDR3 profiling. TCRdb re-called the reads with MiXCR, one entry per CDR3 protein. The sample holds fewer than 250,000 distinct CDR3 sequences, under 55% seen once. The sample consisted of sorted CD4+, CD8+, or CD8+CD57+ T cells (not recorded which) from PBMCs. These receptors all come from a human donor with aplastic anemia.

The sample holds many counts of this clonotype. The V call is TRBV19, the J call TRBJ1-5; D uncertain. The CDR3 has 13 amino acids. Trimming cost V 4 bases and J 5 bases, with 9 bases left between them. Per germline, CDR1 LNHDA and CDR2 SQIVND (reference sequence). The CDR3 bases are TGTGCCAGTAGTAACCCGGGTCATCAGCCCCAGCATTTT. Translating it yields CASSNPGHQPQHF.

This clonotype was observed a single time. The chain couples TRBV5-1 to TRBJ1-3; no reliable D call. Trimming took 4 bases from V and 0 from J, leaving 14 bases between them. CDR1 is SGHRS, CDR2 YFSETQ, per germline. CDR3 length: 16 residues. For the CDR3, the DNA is TGCGCCAGCAGCATCGTCGGAGAAAGCTCTGGAAACACCATATATTTT. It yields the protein CASSIVGESSGNTIYF.

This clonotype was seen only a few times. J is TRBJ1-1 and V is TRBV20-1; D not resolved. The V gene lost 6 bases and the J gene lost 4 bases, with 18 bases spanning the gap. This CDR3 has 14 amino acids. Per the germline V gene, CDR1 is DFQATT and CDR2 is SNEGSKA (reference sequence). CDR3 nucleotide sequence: TGCAGTGCCCTTCTGGGCAGCCCGGGCACTGAAGCTTTCTTT. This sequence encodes CSALLGSPGTEAFF.

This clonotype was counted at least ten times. The CDR3 DNA reads TGTGCCAGCAGCAGCAGGGGTTCTAGCAATCAGCCCCAGCATTTT. Translation gives CASSSRGSSNQPQHF. The V call is TRBV2, the J call TRBJ1-5; tentatively, D is TRBD1 (6 bases). Trimming pared 6 bases from V and 0 bases from J, leaving 12 bases between. The CDR3 is 15 residues long. Germline CDR1 SNHLY, CDR2 FYNNEI.

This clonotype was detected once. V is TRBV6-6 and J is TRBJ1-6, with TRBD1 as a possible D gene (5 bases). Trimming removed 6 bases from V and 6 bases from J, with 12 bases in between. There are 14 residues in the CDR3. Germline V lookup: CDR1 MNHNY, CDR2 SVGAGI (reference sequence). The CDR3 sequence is CASRPDRTNSPLHF. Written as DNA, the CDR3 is TGTGCCAGCAGACCCGACAGAACTAATTCACCCCTCCACTTT.

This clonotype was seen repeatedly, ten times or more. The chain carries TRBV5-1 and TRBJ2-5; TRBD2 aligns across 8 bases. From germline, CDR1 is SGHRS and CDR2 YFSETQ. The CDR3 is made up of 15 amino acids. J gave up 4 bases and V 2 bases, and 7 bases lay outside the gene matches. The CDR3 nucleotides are TGCGCCAGCAGCTTAAGCGGGGGAGGTGTAGAGACCCAGTACTTC. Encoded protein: CASSLSGGGVETQYF.

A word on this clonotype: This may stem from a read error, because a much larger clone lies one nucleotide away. This chain's CDR3 is CSARDPGQDTGELFF. Written as DNA, the CDR3 is TGCAGTGCTAGAGACCCGGGACAGGACACCGGGGAGCTGTTTTTT. The chain recombines TRBV20-1 with TRBJ2-2; 8 bases line up with TRBD1. This CDR3 has 15 amino acids. Germline V gene sequence: CDR1 DFQATT, CDR2 SNEGSKA (reference sequence). Trimming took 0 bases from V and 3 from J; bases not matched to a gene: 3.

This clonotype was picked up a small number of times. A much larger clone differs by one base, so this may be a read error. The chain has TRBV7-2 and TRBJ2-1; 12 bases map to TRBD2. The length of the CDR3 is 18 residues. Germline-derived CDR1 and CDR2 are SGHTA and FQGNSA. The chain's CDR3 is CASSLPSGGGRSYNEQLF. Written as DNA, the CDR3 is TGTGCCAGCAGCTTACCTAGCGGGGGGGGTCGGTCCTACAATGAGCAGCTCTTC.

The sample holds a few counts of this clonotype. CDR3 sequence: CASSPRTSGGGADTQYF. CDR3 DNA: TGTGCCAGCAGCCCGCGGACTAGCGGGGGGGGGGCAGATACGCAGTATTTT. This rearrangement joins TRBV7-3 to TRBJ2-3; 15 bases are shared with TRBD2. The V segment lost 5 bases and the J segment 4 bases; nucleotides outside the gene matches: 7. Germline values: CDR1 SGHTA, CDR2 FQGTGA. The CDR3 contains 17 residues.

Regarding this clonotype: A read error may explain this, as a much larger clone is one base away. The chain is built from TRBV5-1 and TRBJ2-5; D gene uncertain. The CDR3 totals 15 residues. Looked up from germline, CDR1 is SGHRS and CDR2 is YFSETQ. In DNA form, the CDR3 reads TGCGCCAGCAGCTTGGGACCGCCGCCCGAGGAGACCCAGTGCTTC. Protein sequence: CASSLGPPPEETQCF.

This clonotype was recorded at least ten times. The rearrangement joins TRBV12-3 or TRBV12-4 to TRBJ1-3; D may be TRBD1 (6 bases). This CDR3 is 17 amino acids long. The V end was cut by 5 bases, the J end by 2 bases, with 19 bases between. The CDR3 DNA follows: TGTGCCAGCAGTCCACCTTCGACAGGAGCCCCTGGAAACACCATATATTTT. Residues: CASSPPSTGAPGNTIYF.

CDR3 in amino acids: CASRPSGTGATSSPLHF. In DNA form, the CDR3 reads TGTGCCAGTAGGCCTAGCGGGACAGGGGCAACATCTTCACCCCTCCACTTT. The V and J genes are TRBV19 and TRBJ1-6; 10 bases fit TRBD1. V lost 6 bases, J lost 9 bases, and 14 bases stayed unmatched. The CDR3 sequence is 17 residues long. The germline gives CDR1 LNHDA, CDR2 SQIVND (reference sequence).

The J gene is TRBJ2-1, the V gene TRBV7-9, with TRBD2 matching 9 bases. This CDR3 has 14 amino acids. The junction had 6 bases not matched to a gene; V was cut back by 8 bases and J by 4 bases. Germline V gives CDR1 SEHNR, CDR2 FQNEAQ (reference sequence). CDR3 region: CASLTSGPYNEQFF. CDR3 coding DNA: TGTGCCAGCCTGACTAGCGGACCATACAATGAGCAGTTCTTC.

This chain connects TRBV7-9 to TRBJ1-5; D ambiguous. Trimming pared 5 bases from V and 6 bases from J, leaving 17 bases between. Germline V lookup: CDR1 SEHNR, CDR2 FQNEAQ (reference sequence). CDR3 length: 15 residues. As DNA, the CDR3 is TGTGCCAGCAGCCTGGGGAGAGGGCTAGTTCAGCCCCAGCATTTT. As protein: CASSLGRGLVQPQHF.

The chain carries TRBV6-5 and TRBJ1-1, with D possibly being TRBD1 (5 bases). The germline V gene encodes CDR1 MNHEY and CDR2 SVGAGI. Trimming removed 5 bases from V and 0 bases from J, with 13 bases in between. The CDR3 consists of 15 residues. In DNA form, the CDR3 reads TGTGCCAGCAGTCGAGGGGAGGCGATGAACACTGAAGCTTTCTTT. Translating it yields CASSRGEAMNTEAFF.

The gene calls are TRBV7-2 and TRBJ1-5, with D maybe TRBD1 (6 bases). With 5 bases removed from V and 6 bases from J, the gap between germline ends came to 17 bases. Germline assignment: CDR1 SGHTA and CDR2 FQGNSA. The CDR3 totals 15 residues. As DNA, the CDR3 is TGTGCCAGCAGCCCCCTCAGGGGTCTGAGTCAGCCCCAGCATTTT. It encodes CASSPLRGLSQPQHF.

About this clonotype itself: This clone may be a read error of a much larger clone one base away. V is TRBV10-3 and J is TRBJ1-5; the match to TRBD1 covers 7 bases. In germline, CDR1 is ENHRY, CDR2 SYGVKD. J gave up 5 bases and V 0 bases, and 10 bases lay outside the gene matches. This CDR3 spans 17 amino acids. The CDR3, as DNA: TGTGCCATCAGTGAGTCGAAGGGGGCGCGGGGCCATCAGCCCCAGCATTTT. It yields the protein CAISESKGARGHQPQHF.

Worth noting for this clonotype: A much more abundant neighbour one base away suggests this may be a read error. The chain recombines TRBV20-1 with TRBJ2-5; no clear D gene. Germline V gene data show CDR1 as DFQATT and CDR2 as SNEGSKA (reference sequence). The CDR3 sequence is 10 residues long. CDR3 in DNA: TGCAGTGCTAGATTTGAGACCCAGCACTTC. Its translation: CSARFETQHF.

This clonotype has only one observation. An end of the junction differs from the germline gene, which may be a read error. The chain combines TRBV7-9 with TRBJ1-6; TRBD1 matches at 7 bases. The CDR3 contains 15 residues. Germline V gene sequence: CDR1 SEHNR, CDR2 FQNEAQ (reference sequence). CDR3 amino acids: CASSLGDSTGSPLHF. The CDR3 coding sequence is TGTGCCAGCAGCTTAGGGGACAGTACGGGTTCACCCCTTCACTTT.

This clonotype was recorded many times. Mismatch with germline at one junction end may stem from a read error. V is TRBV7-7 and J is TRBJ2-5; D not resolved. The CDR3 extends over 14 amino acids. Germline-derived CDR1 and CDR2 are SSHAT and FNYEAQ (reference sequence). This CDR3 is CASSLENSQETQYF. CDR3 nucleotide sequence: TGTGCTAGCAGCTTAGAAAACAGTCAAGAGACCCAGTACTTC. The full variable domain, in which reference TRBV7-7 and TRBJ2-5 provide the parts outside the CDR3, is GAGVSQSPRYKVTKRGQDVTLRCDPISSHATLYWYQQALGQGPEFLTYFNYEAQPDKSGLPSDRFSAERPEGSISTLTIQRTEQRDSAMYRCASSLENSQETQYFGPGTRLLVL.

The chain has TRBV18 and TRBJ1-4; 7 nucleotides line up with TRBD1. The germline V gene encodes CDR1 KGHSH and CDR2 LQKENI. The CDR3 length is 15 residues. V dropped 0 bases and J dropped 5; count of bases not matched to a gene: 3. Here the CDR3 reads CASSPPGQRNEKLFF. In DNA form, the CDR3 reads TGTGCCAGCTCACCACCGGGACAGCGAAATGAAAAACTGTTTTTT.

The CDR3 coding sequence is TGCAGTGCTCTAAAGCGGGGAGCGGGGGAGACCCAGTACTTC. It specifies CSALKRGAGETQYF. J is TRBJ2-5 and V is TRBV20-1; 7 positions match TRBD2. The V gene's germline CDR1 is DFQATT and CDR2 SNEGSKA (reference sequence). The junction had 11 bases not matched to a gene; V was cut back by 5 bases and J by 5 bases. This CDR3 has 14 amino acids.

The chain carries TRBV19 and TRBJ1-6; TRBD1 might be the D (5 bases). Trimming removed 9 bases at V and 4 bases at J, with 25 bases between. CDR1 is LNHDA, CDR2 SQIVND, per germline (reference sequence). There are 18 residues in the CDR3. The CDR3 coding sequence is TGTGCCAGCAGCCAAGGCCTTTCAGGGCCGGGATATAATTCACCCCTCCACTTT. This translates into CASSQGLSGPGYNSPLHF.

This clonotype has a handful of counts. As DNA, the CDR3 is TGCGCCAGCAGGGAGGGGGCCGGTGGAAACACCATATATTTT. Protein: CASREGAGGNTIYF. This chain connects TRBV5-1 to TRBJ1-3; TRBD1 matches 7 bases. CDR1 SGHRS and CDR2 YFSETQ come from the germline V gene. V was pared by 5 bases and J by 3 bases, with 5 bases of the junction left unmatched. The CDR3 is made up of 14 amino acids.

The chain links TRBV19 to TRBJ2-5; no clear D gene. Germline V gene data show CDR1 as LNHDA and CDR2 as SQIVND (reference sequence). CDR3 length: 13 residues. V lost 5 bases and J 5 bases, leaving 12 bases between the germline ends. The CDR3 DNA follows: TGTGCCAGTAGTTGGCAGAGGTCCGAGACCCAGTACTTC. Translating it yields CASSWQRSETQYF.

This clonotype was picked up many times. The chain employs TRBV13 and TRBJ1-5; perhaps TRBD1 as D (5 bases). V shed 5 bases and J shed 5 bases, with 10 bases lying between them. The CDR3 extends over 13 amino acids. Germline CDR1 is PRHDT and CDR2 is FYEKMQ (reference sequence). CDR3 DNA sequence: TGTGCCAGCAGCGCCAGGGAGGATCAGCCCCAGCATTTT. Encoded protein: CASSAREDQPQHF.

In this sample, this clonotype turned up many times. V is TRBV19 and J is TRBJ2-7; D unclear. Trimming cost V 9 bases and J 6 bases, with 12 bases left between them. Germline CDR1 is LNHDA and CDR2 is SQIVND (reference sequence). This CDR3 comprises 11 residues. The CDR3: CASGGLTEQYF. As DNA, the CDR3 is TGTGCCAGCGGTGGGCTTACCGAGCAGTACTTC.

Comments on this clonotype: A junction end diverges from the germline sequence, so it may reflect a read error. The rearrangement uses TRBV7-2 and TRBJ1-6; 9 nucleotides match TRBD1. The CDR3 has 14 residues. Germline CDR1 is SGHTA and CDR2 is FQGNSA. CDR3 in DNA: TGTGCCAGCAGCGGGGGACAGGGCGGGAGCCCCCCCCACTTT. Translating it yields CASSGGQGGSPPHF. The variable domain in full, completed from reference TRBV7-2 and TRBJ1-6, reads GAGVSQSPSNKVTEKGKDVELRCDPISGHTALYWYRQSLGQGLEFLIYFQGNSAPDKSGLPSDRFSAERTGGSVSTLTIQRTQQEDSAVYLCASSGGQGGSPPHFGNGTRLTVT.

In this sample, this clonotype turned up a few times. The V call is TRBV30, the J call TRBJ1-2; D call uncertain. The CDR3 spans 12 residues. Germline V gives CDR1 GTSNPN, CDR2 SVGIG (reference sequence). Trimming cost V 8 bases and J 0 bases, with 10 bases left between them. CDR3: CAVHWTNYGYTF. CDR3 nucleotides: TGTGCCGTGCATTGGACTAACTATGGCTACACCTTC.

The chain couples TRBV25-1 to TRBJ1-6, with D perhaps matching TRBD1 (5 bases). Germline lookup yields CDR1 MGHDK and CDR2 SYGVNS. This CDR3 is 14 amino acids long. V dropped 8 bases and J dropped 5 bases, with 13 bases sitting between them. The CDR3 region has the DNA TGTGCCAGCTCCGCCTTGGGGGATAATTCACCCCTCCACTTT. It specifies CASSALGDNSPLHF.

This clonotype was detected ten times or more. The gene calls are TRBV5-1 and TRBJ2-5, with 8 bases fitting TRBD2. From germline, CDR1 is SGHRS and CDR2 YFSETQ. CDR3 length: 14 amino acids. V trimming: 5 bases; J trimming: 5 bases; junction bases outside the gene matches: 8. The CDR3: CASSLEASGETQYF. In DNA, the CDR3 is TGCGCCAGCAGTCTTGAAGCTAGCGGGGAGACCCAGTACTTC.

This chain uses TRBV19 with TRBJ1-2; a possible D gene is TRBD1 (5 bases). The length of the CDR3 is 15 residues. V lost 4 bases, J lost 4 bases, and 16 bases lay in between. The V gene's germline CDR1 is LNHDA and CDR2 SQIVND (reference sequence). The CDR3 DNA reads TGTGCCAGTAGTAGGCGGGGCGCGGCTAGCTATGGCTACACCTTC. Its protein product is CASSRRGAASYGYTF.